The clone carrying this T cell receptor (beta chain) was observed many times. Germline CDR1 reads MNHEY; CDR2 reads SVGEGT. V was pared by 6 bases and J by 3 bases, with 15 bases between. There are 14 residues in the CDR3. This entry belongs to a study of early T cells in non-severe SARS-CoV-2 infection. Unique molecular identifiers were added to individual cDNA molecules. Using its own MiXCR run on the 5' RACE reads, TCRdb lists one record per CDR3 protein. The table includes roughly 29,000 distinct CDR3 sequences, about 5.7% detected once. What was sequenced was whole blood. The receptor comes from an adult who was a healthcare worker with PCR-confirmed SARS-CoV-2 infection or an uninfected control (not recorded which). The chain has TRBV6-2 or TRBV6-3 and TRBJ2-7; possible D gene TRBD1, 5 bases. Here the CDR3 reads CASRTRLDSYEQYF. In nucleotides, the CDR3 is TGTGCCAGCAGAACCAGACTTGACAGCTACGAGCAGTACTTC.